This T cell receptor beta chain was observed in a study of blood T cell repertoires in COVID-19. The overall study: The United States, Italy and Spain supplied acute and convalescent COVID-19 samples. Sample material is recorded as cDNA or gDNA derived from T cells, B-cell-depleted T cells, or PBMCs.

Authors' analysis steps: How many nucleated cells were present was estimated from reference gene primer amplification. TCRdb keeps only in-frame clones here, not all; method: immunoSEQ multiplex PCR. V, J and clone size reflect that table, while D and trimming were determined from the DNA. The sample has around 310,000 clones; roughly 90% are singletons. This CDR3 spans 15 amino acids. Germline trimming cut 7 bases from V and 2 bases from J; bases unmatched to any gene: 5. Per germline, CDR1 MNHEY and CDR2 SMNVEV (reference sequence). The TCR was taken from a woman aged 45-65 years with active or convalescent COVID-19. The sample consisted of peripheral blood. V gene TRBV27 combines with J gene TRBJ2-1, with 10 nucleotides matching TRBD2. The DNA for the CDR3 is TGTGCCAGCACCCGAAGCGGGGGGGCCTACAATGAGCAGTTCTTC. Translating it yields CASTRSGGAYNEQFF.